Here is one TCR beta chain with its context. Its antigen is unidentified. TCRdb re-called the 5' RACE reads with MiXCR, one entry per CDR3 protein. The sample holds 500,000 to 550,000 distinct CDR3 sequences, around 20% seen once. The sample is drawn from a study of identical twins. Study-level results: Conclusions relied on cross-sectional statistical analysis, not following the same donors. With monozygotic twins, out-of-frame TCR alpha sharing exceeded what models estimated.

The CDR3 has 14 residues. Germline CDR1 is SEHNR and CDR2 is FQNEAQ (reference sequence). Trimming cost V 1 base and J 7 bases, with 11 bases left between them. The same data also went into a second study, on T cells expressing NK-cell markers. As that report states: One of eight sequenced donors was HCMV-seronegative; the other seven were seropositive.

The specimen was CD4+ T cells sorted from blood. The origin of this receptor is a woman aged 18-35 years in good health. This chain joins TRBV7-9 and TRBJ2-1; D unresolved. The CDR3, as DNA: TGTGCCAGCAGCTTAGACGGACGGCCGAATGAGCAGTTCTTC. This sequence encodes CASSLDGRPNEQFF.